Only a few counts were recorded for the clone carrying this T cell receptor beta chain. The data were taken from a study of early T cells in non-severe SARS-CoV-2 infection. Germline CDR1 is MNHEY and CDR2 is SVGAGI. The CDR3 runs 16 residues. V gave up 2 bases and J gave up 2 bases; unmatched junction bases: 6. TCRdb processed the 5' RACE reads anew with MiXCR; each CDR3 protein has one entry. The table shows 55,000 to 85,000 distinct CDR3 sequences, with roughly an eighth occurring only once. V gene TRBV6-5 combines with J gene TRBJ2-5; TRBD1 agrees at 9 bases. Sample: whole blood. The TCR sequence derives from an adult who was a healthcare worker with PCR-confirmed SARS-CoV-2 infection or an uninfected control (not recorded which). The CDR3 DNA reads TGTGCCAGCAGTTACCGGGGACAGGGACCACAAGAGACCCAGTACTTC. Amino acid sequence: CASSYRGQGPQETQYF.